What follows are 21 T cell receptor beta chains derived from one specimen sequenced in a study of shared clonotypes between healthy human individuals. The table came from immunoSEQ multiplex PCR; TCRdb's copy has only in-frame clones and leaves some out. The data show around 1,900,000 clones, roughly 93% seen once. Selected positively for CCR7 and CD45RO-negative, naive CD8 cells excluded terminally differentiated effector memory CD45RA+ cells. Sequencing was carried out using naive CD8+ T cells from PBMCs. Every receptor here comes from a man in his late teens or twenties in good health. Some clones in this sample may be carry-over from other donors' samples.

CDR3 protein: CASTRDIGGNQPQHF. In DNA, the CDR3 is TGTGCCAGCACCCGGGACATCGGGGGGAATCAGCCCCAGCATTTT. The genes are TRBV25-1 and TRBJ1-5, with a possible D match to TRBD1 (6 bases). CDR1 is MGHDK and CDR2 is SYGVNS in the germline V gene. The CDR3 extends over 15 amino acids. Trimming pared 7 bases from V and 4 bases from J, leaving 17 bases between.

This rearrangement joins TRBV28 to TRBJ2-3, with D possibly matching TRBD2 (6 bases). The CDR3 contains 18 residues. Trimming took 1 base from V and 0 from J, leaving 17 bases between them. Per germline, CDR1 MDHEN and CDR2 SYDVKM. The CDR3 sequence is CASSLSQEGGDSTDTQYF. CDR3 DNA: TGTGCCAGCAGTTTATCGCAAGAGGGAGGAGATAGCACAGATACGCAGTATTTT. The variable domain in full, with the rest retrieved from reference TRBV28 and TRBJ2-3, is DVKVTQSSRYLVKRTGEKVFLECVQDMDHENMFWYRQDPGLGLRLIYFSYDVKMKEKGDIPEGYSVSREKKERFSLILESASTNQTSMYLCASSLSQEGGDSTDTQYFGPGTRLTVL.

The chain carries TRBV7-8 and TRBJ1-2; D is possibly TRBD1 (5 bases). Germline CDR1 and CDR2: SGHVS and FQNEAQ. CDR3 size: 12 residues. The germline V and J ends were trimmed by 5 bases and 10 bases, with 14 bases remaining between them. The DNA for the CDR3 is TGTGCCAGCAGCGGGGACGGAGTTGTCTACACCTTC. Residues: CASSGDGVVYTF.

The rearrangement links TRBV19 to TRBJ2-5, with D possibly matching TRBD2 (6 bases). The CDR3 is 14 amino acids. The ends were cut back, 1 base at V and 0 bases at J, with 6 bases in the middle. The V gene's germline CDR1 is LNHDA and CDR2 SQIVND (reference sequence). CDR3 sequence reads: CASSIGLDQETQYF. For the CDR3, the DNA is TGTGCCAGTAGTATAGGACTAGACCAAGAGACCCAGTACTTC.

DNA of the CDR3: TGCGCCAGCAGCCACTTAGGGGGCGAAGAGACCCAGTACTTC. This encodes CASSHLGGEETQYF. The rearrangement joins TRBV4-3 to TRBJ2-5; 7 bases align to TRBD1. The V segment lost 3 bases and the J segment 3 bases; nucleotides outside the gene matches: 4. The germline V gene encodes CDR1 LGHNA and CDR2 YSLEER. This CDR3 has 14 amino acids.

This sequence joins TRBV6-6 and TRBJ2-1; D uncertain. The length of the CDR3 is 11 residues. V lost 11 bases to trimming and J lost 7 bases, with 12 bases between them. Germline lookup yields CDR1 MNHNY and CDR2 SVGAGI (reference sequence). This chain's CDR3 is CAGSHGNEQFF. In nucleotides, the CDR3 is TGTGCCGGTTCCCATGGGAATGAGCAGTTCTTC.

This rearrangement joins TRBV5-5 to TRBJ2-1; D not certain. This CDR3 region has 13 residues. With 0 bases removed from V and 5 bases from J, the gap between germline ends came to 6 bases. Germline CDR1 SGHKS, CDR2 YYEKEE (reference sequence). This CDR3 is CASSLGGHNEQFF. The CDR3, as DNA: TGTGCCAGCAGCTTGGGTGGTCACAATGAGCAGTTCTTC.

The chain uses TRBV5-1 and TRBJ2-4; D may be TRBD2 (5 bases). V lost 0 bases and J lost 3, with 10 bases in between. CDR3 length: 15 residues. CDR1 and CDR2 (germline): SGHRS, YFSETQ. Here the CDR3 reads CASSLVGVGKNIQYF. CDR3 DNA: TGCGCCAGCAGCTTGGTCGGGGTAGGCAAAAACATTCAGTACTTC.

The count of this clone is one. V gene TRBV7-9 combines with J gene TRBJ2-2; perhaps TRBD1 as D (5 bases). V shed 4 bases and J shed 7 bases, with 22 bases lying between them. Germline lookup yields CDR1 SEHNR and CDR2 FQNEAQ (reference sequence). The CDR3 length is 17 residues. The CDR3 DNA reads TGTGCCAGCAGCTCCATGGACCTGGGCAGGGATGGCGGGGAGCTGTTTTTT. Amino acid sequence: CASSSMDLGRDGGELFF.

The genes are TRBV4-2 and TRBJ2-7, with 7 bases matching TRBD2. J gave up 2 bases and V 0 bases, and 4 bases lay outside the gene matches. CDR1 and CDR2 (germline): LGHNA, YNFKEQ. CDR3 length equals 15 residues. CDR3 residues: CASSQEKRDAYEQYF. The DNA for the CDR3 is TGTGCCAGCAGCCAAGAAAAGCGGGATGCCTACGAGCAGTACTTC.

The chain has TRBV9 and TRBJ2-1, with TRBD2 identical over 10 bases. V shed 1 base and J 10 bases; nucleotides not matched to a gene: 11. Germline values: CDR1 SGDLS, CDR2 YYNGEE. This CDR3 is built from 16 residues. CDR3 in DNA: TGTGCCAGCAGCGTAATAGGGGCTAGCGGGGGCCGAGAGCAGTTCTTC. It is translated as CASSVIGASGGREQFF.

In this sample, this clone turned up a few times. The chain links TRBV9 to TRBJ1-5; 8 bases map to TRBD1. The CDR3 is 14 residues long. Germline CDR1 reads SGDLS; CDR2 reads YYNGEE. Trimming cost V 0 bases and J 5 bases; bases outside gene matches: 1. The CDR3 sequence: CASSVAQGDQPQHF. Here the CDR3 DNA reads TGTGCCAGCAGCGTAGCACAGGGGGATCAGCCCCAGCATTTT.

The chain recombines TRBV9 with TRBJ1-5; TRBD1 agrees at 7 bases. Losses at the gene ends were 7 bases for V and 4 bases for J; bases not matched to a gene: 8. This CDR3 is 14 amino acids long. Per germline, CDR1 SGDLS and CDR2 YYNGEE. The CDR3 nucleotides read TGTGCCAGCGGCCCAACAGGGGCAAATCAGCCCCAGCATTTT. It specifies CASGPTGANQPQHF.

The V gene is TRBV7-6, the J gene TRBJ2-1; 9 nucleotides line up with TRBD2. V lost 4 bases to trimming and J lost 8 bases; unmatched junction nucleotides: 15. This CDR3 region has 17 residues. From germline, CDR1 is SGHVS and CDR2 FNYEAQ. The CDR3 nucleotides are TGTGCCAGCAGCTGGAAGATAGCGGGAGTAATATCGGATGAGCAGTTCTTC. Protein: CASSWKIAGVISDEQFF.

The J gene is TRBJ1-1, the V gene TRBV10-3; no clear D gene. Germline-derived CDR1 and CDR2 are ENHRY and SYGVKD. V gave up 0 bases and J gave up 6 bases, with 11 bases separating them. The CDR3 contains 14 residues. Here the CDR3 reads CAISESAVLPEAFF. CDR3 coding DNA: TGTGCCATCAGTGAGTCAGCGGTACTCCCTGAAGCTTTCTTT.

This clone appeared once. The chain joins TRBV4-1 to TRBJ2-3; tentative D call: TRBD2 (6 bases). The CDR3 spans 13 residues. With 4 bases removed from V and 9 bases from J, the gap between germline ends came to 14 bases. Germline V gene lookup returns CDR1 MGHRA and CDR2 YSYEKL. The CDR3 spells CASSPGAPRTQYF. DNA for the CDR3: TGCGCCAGCAGCCCGGGAGCTCCCAGGACGCAGTATTTT.

This sequence joins TRBV28 and TRBJ1-3; D not certain. The V and J ends lost 0 bases and 1 base respectively, with 13 bases between them. Per the germline V gene, CDR1 is MDHEN and CDR2 is SYDVKM. This CDR3 comprises 17 residues. The CDR3 region is CASSLWSRTISGNTIYF. In DNA form, the CDR3 reads TGTGCCAGCAGTTTATGGTCGCGGACTATATCTGGAAACACCATATATTTT.

V is TRBV7-9 and J is TRBJ2-5; TRBD1 matches at 7 bases. The CDR3 spans 14 residues. The ends lost 5 bases at V and 4 bases at J; junction bases unmatched: 7. Germline CDR1 is SEHNR and CDR2 is FQNEAQ (reference sequence). This CDR3 reads CASSPHSGGETQYF. The CDR3 DNA reads TGTGCCAGCAGCCCCCACTCAGGGGGAGAGACCCAGTACTTC.

The rearrangement uses TRBV6-6 and TRBJ2-1; tentatively, D is TRBD2 (5 bases). The germline CDR1 and CDR2 sequences are MNHNY and SVGAGI (reference sequence). Trimming pared 7 bases from V and 12 bases from J, leaving 13 bases between. The CDR3 has 11 residues. For the CDR3, the DNA is TGTGCCAGCACCGACGGGATCAGGCAGTTCTTC. Translated: CASTDGIRQFF.

This CDR3 reads CASSLAFGQGPLENEQFF. CDR3 DNA: TGTGCCAGCAGCTTAGCTTTTGGGCAGGGCCCTTTGGAAAATGAGCAGTTCTTC. J is TRBJ2-1 and V is TRBV11-2, with D maybe TRBD1 (5 bases). V was shortened by 1 base and J by 7 bases, with 23 bases between the two germline ends. This CDR3 has 18 residues. Germline V gives CDR1 SGHAT, CDR2 FQNNGV.

This clone occurred once. The V and J genes are TRBV7-9 and TRBJ1-2; D possibly corresponds to TRBD1 (5 bases). This CDR3 is built from 18 residues. Trimming took 5 bases from V and 7 from J, leaving 29 bases between them. Germline loops: CDR1 SEHNR, CDR2 FQNEAQ (reference sequence). The CDR3 sequence: CASSPPMMSGRTSVGYTF. The DNA for the CDR3 is TGTGCCAGCAGCCCCCCCATGATGTCAGGGAGGACCTCTGTTGGCTACACCTTC.